Below are 6 T cell receptor beta chains sequenced from a single sample in a study of OX40 agonist ivuxolimab in advanced cancers. Here immunoSEQ multiplex PCR was the method, and the copy in TCRdb shows in-frame clones only, minus some. Found here are tens of thousands of clones, more than 85% of them singletons; the top ten hold approximately 1.2%. This material consisted of CD4+ or CD8+ T cells sorted from blood, taken in a trial of the OX40 agonist ivuxolimab. The receptor source for this set is an adult with an advanced solid tumor such as melanoma, head and neck, liver or kidney cancer.

The chain links TRBV10-2 to TRBJ2-2; 10 nucleotides line up with TRBD2. This CDR3 contains 15 residues. Germline CDR1 and CDR2: WSHSY and SAAADI. J lost 5 bases, V lost 10 bases, and 10 bases had no gene match. The CDR3 region is CATWLSGGLTGELFF. DNA of the CDR3: TGCGCCACCTGGCTTAGCGGGGGGCTAACCGGGGAGCTGTTTTTT.

The V gene is TRBV7-6, the J gene TRBJ1-1, with TRBD1 identical over 7 bases. This CDR3 comprises 16 residues. Germline V gene lookup returns CDR1 SGHVS and CDR2 FNYEAQ. J lost 6 bases, V lost 3 bases, and 13 bases had no gene match. This CDR3 is CASSFYPTGRDPEAFF. CDR3 bases: TGTGCCAGCAGCTTCTACCCGACAGGGAGGGACCCTGAAGCTTTCTTT.

The chain carries TRBV19 and TRBJ2-2; D unclear. V was clipped by 5 bases and J by 3 bases, with 10 bases between them. There are 14 residues in the CDR3. Germline V gene sequence: CDR1 LNHDA, CDR2 SQIVND (reference sequence). CDR3 in DNA: TGTGCCAGTAGTCTTCCCTGGGACACCGGGGAGCTGTTTTTT. Its translation is CASSLPWDTGELFF. The full variable domain, in which reference TRBV19 and TRBJ2-2 provide the parts outside the CDR3, is DGGITQSPKYLFRKEGQNVTLSCEQNLNHDAMYWYRQDPGQGLRLIYYSQIVNDFQKGDIAEGYSVSREKKESFPLTVTSAQKNPTAFYLCASSLPWDTGELFFGEGSRLTVL.

V usage is TRBV5-6 and J usage is TRBJ1-5, with 7 bases lining up with TRBD1. The germline V gene has CDR1 SGHDT and CDR2 YYEEEE. CDR3 length: 15 residues. The V gene end was trimmed by 5 bases and the J gene end by 2 bases; junction bases not matched to a gene: 7. The CDR3 spells CASSYRGWGNQPQHF. For the CDR3, the DNA is TGTGCCAGCAGTTACAGGGGTTGGGGCAATCAGCCCCAGCATTTT.

V gene TRBV10-3 combines with J gene TRBJ1-2, with D possibly TRBD1 on 5 matching bases. The germline CDR1 and CDR2 sequences are ENHRY and SYGVKD. The CDR3 extends over 12 amino acids. V was cut by 8 bases and J by 12 bases, with 19 bases left in between. This CDR3 is CAIGKDGRVDTF. In nucleotides, the CDR3 is TGTGCCATCGGTAAGGACGGCAGGGTGGACACCTTC.

The chain is built from TRBV2 and TRBJ1-6, with D maybe TRBD1 (5 bases). This CDR3 spans 14 amino acids. V lost 1 base and J lost 7, with 8 bases in between. The V gene's germline CDR1 is SNHLY and CDR2 FYNNEI. DNA of the CDR3: TGTGCCAGCAGTGAAGTAGGGGTCAATTCACCCCTCCACTTT. Its protein is CASSEVGVNSPLHF.